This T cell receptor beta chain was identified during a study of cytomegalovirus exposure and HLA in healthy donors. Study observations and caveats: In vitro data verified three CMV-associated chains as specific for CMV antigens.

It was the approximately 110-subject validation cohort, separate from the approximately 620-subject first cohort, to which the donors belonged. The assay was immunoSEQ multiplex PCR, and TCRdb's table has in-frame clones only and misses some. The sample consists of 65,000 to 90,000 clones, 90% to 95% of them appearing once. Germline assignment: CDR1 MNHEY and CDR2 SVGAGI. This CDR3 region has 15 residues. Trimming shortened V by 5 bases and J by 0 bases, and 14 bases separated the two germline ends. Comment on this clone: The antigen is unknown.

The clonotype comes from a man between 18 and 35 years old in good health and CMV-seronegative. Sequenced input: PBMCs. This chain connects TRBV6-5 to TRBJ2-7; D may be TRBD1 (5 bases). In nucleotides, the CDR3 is TGTGCCAGCAGTCCGACAGCTATTAGCTCCTACGAGCAGTACTTC. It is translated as CASSPTAISSYEQYF.